Sequencing of this T cell receptor beta chain was carried out in a study of identical twins. General observations from the study: Rather than following the same donors, the conclusions depended on cross-sectional statistical analysis. Out-of-frame TCR alpha sharing in monozygotic twins exceeded recombination model predictions. For cord blood, abundant beta clonotypes had fewer insertions, unlike memory repertoires, which showed none.

The ends were cut back, 6 bases at V and 0 bases at J, with 10 bases in the middle. The CDR3 loop spans 14 amino acids. Germline V CDR1 and CDR2: SGHVS, FQNEAQ. There are a few counts of this clonotype. The antigen remains unidentified. Template switching supplied a universal primer site; unique molecular identifiers were carried on the cDNA. TCRdb re-analysed the 5' RACE reads in MiXCR, keeping a single row per CDR3 protein. The table includes fewer than 250,000 distinct CDR3 sequences, 9.4% detected once. This receptor was obtained from a woman aged 18-30 years in good health. The rearrangement joins TRBV7-8 to TRBJ2-3; no definite D call. Sample: memory (CD45RO+) T cells sorted from blood. In DNA, the CDR3 is TGTGCCAGCAGGGTAGCATTAAGCACAGATACGCAGTATTTT. Protein sequence: CASRVALSTDTQYF.